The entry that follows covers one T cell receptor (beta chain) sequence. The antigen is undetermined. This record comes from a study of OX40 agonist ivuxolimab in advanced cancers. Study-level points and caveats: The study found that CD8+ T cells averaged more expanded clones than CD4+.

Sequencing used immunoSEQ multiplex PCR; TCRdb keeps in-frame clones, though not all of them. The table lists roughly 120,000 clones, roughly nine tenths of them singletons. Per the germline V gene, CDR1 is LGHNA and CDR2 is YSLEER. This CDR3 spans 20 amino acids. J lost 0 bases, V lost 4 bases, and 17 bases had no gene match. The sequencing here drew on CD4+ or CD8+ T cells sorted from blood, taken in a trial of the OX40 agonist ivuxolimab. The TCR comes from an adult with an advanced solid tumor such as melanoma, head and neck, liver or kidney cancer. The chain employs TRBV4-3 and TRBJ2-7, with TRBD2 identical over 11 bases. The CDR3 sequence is CASSPDGLAGTSTYSYEQYF. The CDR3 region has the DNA TGCGCCAGCAGCCCGGACGGACTAGCGGGTACAAGTACGTACTCCTACGAGCAGTACTTC.